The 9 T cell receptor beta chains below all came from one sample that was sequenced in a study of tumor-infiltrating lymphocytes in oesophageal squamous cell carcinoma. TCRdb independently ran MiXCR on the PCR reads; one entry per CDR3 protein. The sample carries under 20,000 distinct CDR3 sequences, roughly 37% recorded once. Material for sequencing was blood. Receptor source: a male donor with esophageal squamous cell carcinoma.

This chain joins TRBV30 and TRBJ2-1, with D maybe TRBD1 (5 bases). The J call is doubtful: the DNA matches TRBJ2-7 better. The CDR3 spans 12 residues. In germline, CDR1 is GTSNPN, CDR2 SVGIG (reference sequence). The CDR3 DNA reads TGTGCCTGGACAGGGTCCTCCTACGAGCAGTACTTC. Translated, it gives CAWTGSSYEQYF.

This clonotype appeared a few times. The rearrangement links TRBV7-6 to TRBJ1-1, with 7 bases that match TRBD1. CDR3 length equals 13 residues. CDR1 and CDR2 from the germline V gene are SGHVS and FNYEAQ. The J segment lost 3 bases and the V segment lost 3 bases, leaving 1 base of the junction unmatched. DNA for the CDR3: TGTGCCAGCAGCTTCGACAGGGACACTGAAGCTTTCTTT. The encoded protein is CASSFDRDTEAFF.

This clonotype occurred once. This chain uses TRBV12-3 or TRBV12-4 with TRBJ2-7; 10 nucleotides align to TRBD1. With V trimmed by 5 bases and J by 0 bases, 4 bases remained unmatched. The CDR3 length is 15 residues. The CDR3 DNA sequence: TGTGCCAGCAGTCCCGGACAGGGGGTCTCCTACGAGCAGTACTTC. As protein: CASSPGQGVSYEQYF.

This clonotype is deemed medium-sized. The CDR3 reads CASSPQDEQYF. The CDR3 DNA sequence: TGTGCCAGCAGCCCCCAGGACGAGCAGTACTTC. The J gene is TRBJ2-7, the V gene TRBV7-9, with D hard to call. The V gene lost 5 bases and the J gene lost 5 bases, with 7 bases spanning the gap. The length of the CDR3 is 11 residues. Germline CDR1 SEHNR, CDR2 FQNEAQ (reference sequence).

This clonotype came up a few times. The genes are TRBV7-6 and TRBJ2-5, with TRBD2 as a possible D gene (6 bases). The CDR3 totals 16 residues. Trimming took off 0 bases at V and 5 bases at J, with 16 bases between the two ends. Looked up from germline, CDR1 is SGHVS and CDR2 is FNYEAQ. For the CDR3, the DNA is TGTGCCAGCAGCTTAGCCGGTGGAGGAGGGAGGGAGACCCAGTACTTC. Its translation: CASSLAGGGGRETQYF.

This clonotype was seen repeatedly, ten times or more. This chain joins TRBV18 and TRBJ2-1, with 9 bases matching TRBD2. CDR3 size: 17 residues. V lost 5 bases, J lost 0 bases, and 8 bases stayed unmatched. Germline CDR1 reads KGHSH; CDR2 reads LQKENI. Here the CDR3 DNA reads TGTGCCAGCTCATCCGGACTTAGCGGGAGCTCCTACAATGAGCAGTTCTTC. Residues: CASSSGLSGSSYNEQFF.

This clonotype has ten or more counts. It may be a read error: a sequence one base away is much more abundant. As DNA, the CDR3 is TGTGCCAGCAGCTTAGGGGGACAGACCTACAATGAGCAGTACTTC. This sequence encodes CASSLGGQTYNEQYF. The V gene is TRBV7-2, the J gene TRBJ2-5; 7 nucleotides match TRBD1. V gave up 1 base and J gave up 11 bases; unmatched junction bases: 13. The CDR3 spans 15 residues. Germline V gene lookup returns CDR1 SGHTA and CDR2 FQGNSA.

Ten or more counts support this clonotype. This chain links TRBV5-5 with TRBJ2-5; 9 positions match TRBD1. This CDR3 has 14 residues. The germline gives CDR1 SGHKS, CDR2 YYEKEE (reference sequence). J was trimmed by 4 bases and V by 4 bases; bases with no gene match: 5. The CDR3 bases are TGTGCCAGCAGCATGGGGGGACAGGGAGAGACCCAGTACTTC. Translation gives CASSMGGQGETQYF. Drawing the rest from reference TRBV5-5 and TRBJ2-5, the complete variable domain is DAGVTQSPTHLIKTRGQQVTLRCSPISGHKSVSWYQQVLGQGPQFIFQYYEKEERGRGNFPDRFSARQFPNYSSELNVNALLLGDSALYLCASSMGGQGETQYFGPGTRLLVL.

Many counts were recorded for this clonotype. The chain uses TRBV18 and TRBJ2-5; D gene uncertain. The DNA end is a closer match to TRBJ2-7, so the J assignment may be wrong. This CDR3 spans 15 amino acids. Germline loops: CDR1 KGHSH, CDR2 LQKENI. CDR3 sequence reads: CASSPPGWALYEQYF. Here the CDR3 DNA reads TGTGCCAGCTCACCACCGGGGTGGGCCCTCTACGAGCAGTACTTC.